This T cell receptor (beta chain) stems from a study of siplizumab effects on memory and regulatory T cells. V was clipped by 7 bases and J by 1 base, with 14 bases between them. The CDR3 has 15 residues. From germline, CDR1 is SGHAT and CDR2 FQNNGV. Sequenced by immunoSEQ multiplex PCR; TCRdb stores in-frame clones only, minus some. The sample holds roughly 62,000 clones, 65% to 80% seen once. V is TRBV11-2 and J is TRBJ2-1, with D unresolved. The sequenced sample consisted of memory CD4+ T cells sorted from blood. The TCR comes from a human donor in good health. CDR3 sequence reads: CASINSDGSYNEQFF. In DNA, the CDR3 is TGTGCCAGCATAAACTCCGACGGATCCTACAATGAGCAGTTCTTC.